This TCR beta chain is from a study of CD8+ T cells in alopecia areata. As for the study in general: Affected scalp percentage determined the severity score of treated patients.

The germline V gene has CDR1 GTSNPN and CDR2 SVGIG (reference sequence). With 4 bases removed from V and 5 bases from J, the gap between germline ends came to 9 bases. The CDR3 covers 12 residues. About this clone itself: Its target is unknown.

Extracted RNA was reverse transcribed into cDNA, the sequencing template. Repertoires were generated with immunoSEQ multiplex PCR, while TCRdb's copy carries only in-frame clones and drops some. The sample carries about 210,000 clones, 40% to 45% recorded once. The treatment: oral pan-JAK inhibitor, 5-10 mg twice daily. Findings and caveats of the study: Scalp sequencing also captures normal skin's resident alphabeta T cells.

The chain has TRBV30 and TRBJ1-5; no reliable D call. The TCR was taken from a human donor with alopecia areata. Sample: CD4+ T cells sorted from blood, taken at approximately week 36, from a patient treated with tofacitinib. The CDR3 spells CAWNLIDQPQHF. The CDR3, as DNA: TGTGCCTGGAACCTCATAGATCAGCCCCAGCATTTT.